Sequencing of this T cell receptor beta chain was carried out in a study of cytotoxic CD8 clonotypes in ibrutinib-treated CLL. Study information: Responses: about 25 partial, 2 complete; after median approximately 68 months, 14 stayed remitted, approximately twelve progressed.

A note on this clone: No antigen is known for it.

The table came from immunoSEQ multiplex PCR; TCRdb's copy has only in-frame clones and leaves some out. The data hold 250,000 or so clones, with 70% observed a single time. Study results and limitations: The study found baseline clonality above age-matched healthy donors, tracking circulating CD8+ T-cell counts. Contraction or stability on treatment characterized the public clonotypes, which were uncommon.

The CDR3 runs 14 residues. V lost 5 bases to trimming and J lost 0 bases, with 7 bases between them. Germline-derived CDR1 and CDR2 are SNHLY and FYNNEI. The source is a human donor with chronic lymphocytic leukemia. Specimen: PBMCs, collected after 24 months of ibrutinib treatment. The chain is built from TRBV2 and TRBJ1-4; no reliable D call. The CDR3 DNA follows: TGTGCCAGCAGTTCTGAGGCAACTAATGAAAAACTGTTTTTT. Its protein product is CASSSEATNEKLFF.